The present T cell receptor (beta chain) was sequenced within a study of T-cell reconstitution after alpha-beta-depleted transplantation in children. Study findings and constraints: Reports say that about two months after transplant, the alpha-beta T cells came out of several hundred graft clones that had expanded. In some patients, recipient T cells and intrathymic progenitors surviving conditioning explained high day-60 diversity. T cells produced anew were the main source of T-cell counts and diversity one year after transplant.

Preparation of the TCRbeta library was carried out with unique molecular identifiers. MiXCR, run by TCRdb on the PCR reads, gives a single entry per CDR3 protein. The sample carries under 750,000 distinct CDR3 sequences, more than 20% recorded once. This clonotype was picked up many times. Its target is not known. The V end lost 5 bases, the J end lost 6 bases, and 8 bases lay between the germline ends. This CDR3 has 12 residues. CDR1 and CDR2 from the germline V gene are MNHEY and SVGAGI. The starting material was PBMCs, mostly from graft donor cells, obtained 360 days after TCRalphabeta/CD19-depleted stem cell transplant. This clonotype was sampled from a boy under two years old who had a stem cell transplant for acute myeloid leukemia, so the T cells may come from the graft donor. J is TRBJ2-1 and V is TRBV6-5; unclear D gene. CDR3 protein: CASSAGGNEQFF. CDR3 nucleotide sequence: TGTGCCAGCAGTGCCGGTGGCAATGAGCAGTTCTTC.